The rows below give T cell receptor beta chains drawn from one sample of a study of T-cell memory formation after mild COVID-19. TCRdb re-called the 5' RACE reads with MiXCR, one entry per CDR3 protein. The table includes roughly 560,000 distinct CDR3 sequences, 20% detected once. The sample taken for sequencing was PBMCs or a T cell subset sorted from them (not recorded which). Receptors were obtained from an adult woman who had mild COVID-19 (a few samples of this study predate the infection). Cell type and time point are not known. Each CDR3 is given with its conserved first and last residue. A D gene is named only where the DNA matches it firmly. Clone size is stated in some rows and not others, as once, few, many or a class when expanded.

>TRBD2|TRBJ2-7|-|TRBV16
TGTGCCAGCAGCCACAGCGGGACTATCCACGAGCAGTACTTC
CASSHSGTIHEQYF
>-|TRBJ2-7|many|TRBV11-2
TGTGCCAGCAGCTTAGATCAGGGGCTGGACGAGCAGTACTTC
CASSLDQGLDEQYF
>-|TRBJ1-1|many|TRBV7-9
TGTGCCAGCAGCTTATACCGGACAGAGAACACTGAAGCTTTCTTT
CASSLYRTENTEAFF
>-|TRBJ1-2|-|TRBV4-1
TGCGCCAGCAGCCAAGATGGGGGGACGGGAATACATGGCTACACCTTC
CASSQDGGTGIHGYTF
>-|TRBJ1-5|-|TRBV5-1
TGCGCCAGCAGCTTGAAAGGTCTCGACCAGCCCCAGCATTTT
CASSLKGLDQPQHF
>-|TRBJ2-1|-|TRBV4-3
TGCGCCAGCAGCCAATCGCGTGGGGTGTCGGTTAATGAGCAGTTCTTC
CASSQSRGVSVNEQFF
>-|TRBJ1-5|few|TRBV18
TGTGCCAGCTCACCACCCGGCAGCTCCAATCAGCCCCAGCATTTT
CASSPPGSSNQPQHF
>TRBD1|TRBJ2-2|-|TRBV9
TGTGCCAGCAGCGCGGAACCGGACAGGGTCGACACCGGGGAGCTGTTTTTT
CASSAEPDRVDTGELFF
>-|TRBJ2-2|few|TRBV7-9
TGTGCCAGCAGCTCAAGCCTGGTCACGAACACCGGGGAGCTGTTTTTT
CASSSSLVTNTGELFF
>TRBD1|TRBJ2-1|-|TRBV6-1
TGTGCCAGCGTGAGCCCGGGACAGGGGAGCGTTGGGACGTTACATGAGCAGTTCTTC
CASVSPGQGSVGTLHEQFF
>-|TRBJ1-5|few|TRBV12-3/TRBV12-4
TGTGCCAGCAGCCCTAGACCGAGCAATCAGCCCCAGCATTTT
CASSPRPSNQPQHF
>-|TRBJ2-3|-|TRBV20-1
TGCAGTGCTAGGGCAGGGGCAGGGGATACGCAGTATTTT
CSARAGAGDTQYF
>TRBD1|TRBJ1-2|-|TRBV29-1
TGCAGCGTTGGGACAGGGTTGGGTCCCAACTATGGCTACACCTTC
CSVGTGLGPNYGYTF
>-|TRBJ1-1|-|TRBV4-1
TGCGCCAGCAGCCAAGATGGGCCGGGAGGCGCTGGCACTGAAGCTTTCTTT
CASSQDGPGGAGTEAFF
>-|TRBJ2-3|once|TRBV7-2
TGTGCCAGCAGCTCTGGCTATCCGACAGATACGCAGTATTTT
CASSSGYPTDTQYF
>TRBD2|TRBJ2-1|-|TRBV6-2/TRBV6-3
TGTGCCAGCAGTCCCCCTACTAGCGGCTACAATGAGCAGTTCTTC
CASSPPTSGYNEQFF
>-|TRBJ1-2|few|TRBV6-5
TGTGCCAGCAGTTACACTGACAGATATGGCTACACCTTC
CASSYTDRYGYTF
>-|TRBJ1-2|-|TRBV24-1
TGTGCCACCAGCCCAGTGATAAGCCGGGGACCGATCAACTATGGCTACACCTTC
CATSPVISRGPINYGYTF
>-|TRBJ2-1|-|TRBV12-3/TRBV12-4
TGTGCCAGCATCTTAGGACTTGTGGGCAATGAGCAGTTCTTC
CASILGLVGNEQFF
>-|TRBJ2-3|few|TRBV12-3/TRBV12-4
TGTGCCAGCAGTTGGGTAGCGCCTAGCACAGATACGCAGTATTTT
CASSWVAPSTDTQYF
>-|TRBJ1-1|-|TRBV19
TGTGCCAGTAGTATACTATTCAGGGGCATCAACACTGAAGCTTTCTTT
CASSILFRGINTEAFF
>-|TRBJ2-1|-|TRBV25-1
TGTGCCAGCAGTGACCCCGGACTCGTGGAGCAGTTCTTC
CASSDPGLVEQFF
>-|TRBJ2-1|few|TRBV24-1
TGTGCCACCAGTGCCCCCCCCCCGCTCAAGGGGGAGCAGTTCTTC
CATSAPPPLKGEQFF
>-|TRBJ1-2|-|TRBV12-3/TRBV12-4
TGTGCCAGCAGTGGACGGAATAACTATGGCTACACCTTC
CASSGRNNYGYTF
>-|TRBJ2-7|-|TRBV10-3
TGTGCCATCAGTGTCCCGGGCCAGAGCTCCTACGAGCAGTACTTC
CAISVPGQSSYEQYF
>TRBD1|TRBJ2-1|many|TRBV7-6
TGTGCCAGCAGCCGGACAGGGGTTTACAATGAGCAGTTCTTC
CASSRTGVYNEQFF
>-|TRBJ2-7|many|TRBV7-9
TGTGCCAGCAGCTTCCTCGCAGGGGGGGGCGAGCAGTACTTC
CASSFLAGGGEQYF
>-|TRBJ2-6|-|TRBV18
TGTGCCAGCTCAAGTTTCCGGGCGGCCAACGTCCTGACTTTC
CASSSFRAANVLTF
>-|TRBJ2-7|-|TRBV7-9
TGTGCCAGCAGCTCGACGGACAGCCACCAACTTTACGAGCAGTACTTC
CASSSTDSHQLYEQYF
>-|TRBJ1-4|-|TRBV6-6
TGTGCCAGCAGTATACCGGGTTCAACTAATGAAAAACTGTTTTTT
CASSIPGSTNEKLFF
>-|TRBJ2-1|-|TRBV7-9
TGTGCCAGCAGCTTTGAAAGCTCCTACAATGAGCAGTTCTTC
CASSFESSYNEQFF
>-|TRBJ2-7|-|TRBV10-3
TGTGCCATCAGTTCTTCTCCCCACGGGACAACTACCTACGAGCAGTACTTC
CAISSSPHGTTTYEQYF
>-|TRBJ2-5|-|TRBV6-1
TGTGCCAGCAGTGAATGGGACACCCATAGGGAGACCCAGTACTTC
CASSEWDTHRETQYF
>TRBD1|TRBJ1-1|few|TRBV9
TGTGCCAGCAGCGCGAGGGACAGGGTCGGTACTGAAGCTTTCTTT
CASSARDRVGTEAFF
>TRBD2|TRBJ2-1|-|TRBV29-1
TGCAGCGTTACAATAGCGGGAGGGCCACTCTATGAGCAGTTCTTC
CSVTIAGGPLYEQFF
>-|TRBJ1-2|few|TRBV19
TGTGCCAGTAGGCAAACAGGGACGGCGGGCTACACCTTC
CASRQTGTAGYTF
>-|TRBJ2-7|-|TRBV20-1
TGCAGTGCGACGGACGGCGCGACACGGCAGTACTTC
CSATDGATRQYF
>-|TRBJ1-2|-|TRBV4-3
TGCGCCAGCAGCCAAGAAATGGTGACCAACTATGGCTACACCTTC
CASSQEMVTNYGYTF
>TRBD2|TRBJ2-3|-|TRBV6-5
TGTGCCAGCAGTTACTCCTTTGCGGGAGAGGCAGATACGCAGTATTTT
CASSYSFAGEADTQYF
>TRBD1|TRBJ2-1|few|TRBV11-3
TGTGCCAGCAGCCCAAAGGACAGGGAGTACAATGAGCAGTTCTTC
CASSPKDREYNEQFF
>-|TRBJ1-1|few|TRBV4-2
TGTGCCAGCAGCCGAACCTTACAGAGGAACACTGAAGCTTTCTTT
CASSRTLQRNTEAFF
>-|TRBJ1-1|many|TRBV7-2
TGTGCCAGCAGCTTAGGACAGAACACTGAAGCTTTCTTT
CASSLGQNTEAFF
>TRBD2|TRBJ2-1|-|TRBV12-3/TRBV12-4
TGTGCCAGCAGTTTACCAGGGAGGGGCAATGAGCAGTTCTTC
CASSLPGRGNEQFF
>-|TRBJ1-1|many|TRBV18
TGTGCCAGCAGCCCCGGTTTGAACACTGAAGCTTTCTTT
CASSPGLNTEAFF
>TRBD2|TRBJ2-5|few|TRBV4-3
TGCGCCAGCAGCCAAGATCGGGCTAGCGGGAGACAGACCCAGTACTTC
CASSQDRASGRQTQYF
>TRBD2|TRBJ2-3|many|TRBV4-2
TGTGCCAGCAGCCAAGTAGTTAGCGGGGGAGATACGCAGTATTTT
CASSQVVSGGDTQYF
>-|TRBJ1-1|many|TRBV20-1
TGCAGTGCGCCAAAGGGGGATTGGGACACTGAAGCTTTCTTT
CSAPKGDWDTEAFF
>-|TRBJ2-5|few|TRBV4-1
TGCGCCAGCAGCCAAGGAAACAGGAAAGAGACCCAGTACTTC
CASSQGNRKETQYF
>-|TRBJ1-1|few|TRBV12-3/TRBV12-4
TGTGCCAGCAGTTTTGCAGGGAAGTTTAACACTGAAGCTTTCTTT
CASSFAGKFNTEAFF
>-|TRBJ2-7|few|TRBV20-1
TGCAGTGCTAGTACAGAGCCCTACGAGCAGTACTTC
CSASTEPYEQYF
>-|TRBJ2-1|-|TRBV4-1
TGCGCCAGCAGCCACCGGACAGACAATTACAATGAGCAGTTCTTC
CASSHRTDNYNEQFF
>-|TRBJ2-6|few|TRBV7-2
TGTGCCAGCAGCTTATTAGGGGCCAACGTCCTGACTTTC
CASSLLGANVLTF
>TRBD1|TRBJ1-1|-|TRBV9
TGTGCCAGCAGCTCGCCGGGACAGGGGTACGGTGAAGCTTTCTTT
CASSSPGQGYGEAFF
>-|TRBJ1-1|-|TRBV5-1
TGCGCCAGCAGCCCGTCCCTTGACAGACTCCTCACTGAAGCTTTCTTT
CASSPSLDRLLTEAFF
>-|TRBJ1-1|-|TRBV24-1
TGTGCCACCAGTGACCGACAGTACACTGAAGCTTTCTTT
CATSDRQYTEAFF
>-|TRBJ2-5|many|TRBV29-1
TGCAGCGTTGAAGGAGAGACCCAGTACTTC
CSVEGETQYF
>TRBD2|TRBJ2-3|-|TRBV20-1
TGCAGTGCTAGAGATCGCTCTAGCGGCGTCACAGATACGCAGTATTTT
CSARDRSSGVTDTQYF